The entry below gives a single T cell receptor beta chain sequence along with its context. The entry originates in a study of blood T cell repertoires in COVID-19. Participants spanned ages about 18 to 95 years and resided in 20 to 30 US areas. Cohorts were determined from participant-reported clinical history. Before being deemed recovered, Cohort 3 donors had two negative PCRs, clearance, or symptom resolution. Original analysis: Amplification from reference gene primers served as the basis for estimated nucleated cell counts. Libraries were prepared by immunoSEQ multiplex PCR; TCRdb keeps only in-frame clonotypes and omits some of them. The D gene and trimming were derived from the DNA, and the V and J assignments and clone size from that table. The sample includes some 370,000 clones, roughly four fifths of them seen just once. This clonotype was obtained from a woman aged 45-59 years who had recovered from COVID-19. The sequenced sample was PBMCs or T cells enriched from blood (not recorded which).

Written as DNA, the CDR3 is TGTGCCAGCAGCTCGAGCGACAGGCCTAGAGCTTTCTTT. This translates into CASSSSDRPRAFF. This chain connects TRBV7-9 to TRBJ1-1; D possibly corresponds to TRBD1 (6 bases). The CDR3 has 13 residues. V was cut by 4 bases and J by 10 bases, with 16 bases left in between. CDR1 is SEHNR and CDR2 is FQNEAQ in the germline V gene (reference sequence).